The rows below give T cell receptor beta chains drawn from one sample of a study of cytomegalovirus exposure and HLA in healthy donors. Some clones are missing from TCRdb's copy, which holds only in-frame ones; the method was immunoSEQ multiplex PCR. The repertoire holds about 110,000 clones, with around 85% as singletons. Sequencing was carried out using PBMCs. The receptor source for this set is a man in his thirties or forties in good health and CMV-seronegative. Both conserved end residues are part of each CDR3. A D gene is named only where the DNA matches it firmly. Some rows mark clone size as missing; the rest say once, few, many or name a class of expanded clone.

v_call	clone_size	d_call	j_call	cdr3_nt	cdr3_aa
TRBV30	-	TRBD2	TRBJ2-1	TGTGCCTGGAGTGTCGCGGCTAGCGGGGGCTACAATGAGCAGTTCTTC	CAWSVAASGGYNEQFF
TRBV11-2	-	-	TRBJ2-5	TGTGCCAGCAGCCGGCTTTGGGACATTCAAGAGACCCAGTACTTC	CASSRLWDIQETQYF
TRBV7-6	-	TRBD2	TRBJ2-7	TGTGCCAGCAGCTTAAGCGGGACCATACGCTCCTACGAGCAGTACTTC	CASSLSGTIRSYEQYF
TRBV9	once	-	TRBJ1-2	TGTGCCAGCTCCGGGTATGGCTACACCTTC	CASSGYGYTF
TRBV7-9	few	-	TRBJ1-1	TGTGCCAGCAGCCCTCCGACAGTATCTGAAGCTTTCTTT	CASSPPTVSEAFF
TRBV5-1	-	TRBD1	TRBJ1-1	TGCGCCAGCAGCCCACAGGGGAGGAACACTGAAGCTTTCTTT	CASSPQGRNTEAFF
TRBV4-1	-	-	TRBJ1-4	TGCGCCAGCAGCCAAGACGAGAATGCCTCCGCGGGTTTTTTT	CASSQDENASAGFF
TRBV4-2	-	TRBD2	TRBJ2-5	TGTGCCAGCAGCCAAGATGGTCAGCGGGGAGAGACCCAGTACTTC	CASSQDGQRGETQYF
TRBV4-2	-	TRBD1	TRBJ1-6	TGTGCCAGCAGCCACCAACCACCGGGACAGAGCTCCTATAATTCACCCCTCCACTTT	CASSHQPPGQSSYNSPLHF
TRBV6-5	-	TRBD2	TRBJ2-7	TGTGCCAGCAGTTACTCGGGTAGCGGGAGTCGCGAGCAGTACTTC	CASSYSGSGSREQYF
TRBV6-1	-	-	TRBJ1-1	TGTGCCAGTTCACTTACCGTGGGGAGCACTGAAGCTTTCTTT	CASSLTVGSTEAFF
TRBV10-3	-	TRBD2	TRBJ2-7	TGTGCCATCAGTTCTAGCGGGGGGTACTCCTACGAGCAGTACTTC	CAISSSGGYSYEQYF
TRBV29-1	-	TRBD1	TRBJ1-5	TGCAGCGTTGTAGGTACAGGGGCCCAGCCCCAGCATTTT	CSVVGTGAQPQHF
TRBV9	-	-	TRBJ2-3	TGTGCCAGCAGCGTCGCGGGGGATACGCAGTATTTT	CASSVAGDTQYF
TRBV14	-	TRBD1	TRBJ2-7	TGTGCCAGCAGCCAAGGAAAAGGACAGGCCCTCTACGAGCAGTACTTC	CASSQGKGQALYEQYF
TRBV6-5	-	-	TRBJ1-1	TGTGCCAGCACCCCCGACAACAGCCACACTGAAGCTTTCTTT	CASTPDNSHTEAFF
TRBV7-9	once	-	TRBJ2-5	TGTGCCAGCAGCTTGAATTTGGACTACCAAGAGACCCAGTACTTC	CASSLNLDYQETQYF
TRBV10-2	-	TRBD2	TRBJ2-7	TGCGCCAGCACAACTAGCGGGATAACCTACGAGCAGTACTTC	CASTTSGITYEQYF
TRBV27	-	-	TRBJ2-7	TGTGCCAGCAGTCTTCGGGAATTCTACGAGCAGTACTTC	CASSLREFYEQYF
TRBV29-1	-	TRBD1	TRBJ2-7	TGCAGCGTTTCGGACAGGGGGCGGAACAATAGGTTCTACGAGCAGTACTTC	CSVSDRGRNNRFYEQYF
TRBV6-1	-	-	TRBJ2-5	TGTGCCAGCAGTGTTCCAGGGGCGACTCAGGAGACCCAGTACTTC	CASSVPGATQETQYF
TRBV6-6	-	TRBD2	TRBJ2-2	TGTGCCACCCACAGACTAGCGGGAGAGAACACCGGGGAGCTGTTTTTT	CATHRLAGENTGELFF
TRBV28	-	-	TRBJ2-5	TGTGCCAGCAGTCTGGGACACCCGGAGACCCAGTACTTC	CASSLGHPETQYF
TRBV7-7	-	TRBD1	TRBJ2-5	TGTGCTAGCAGCCCTGGACAGGGAACCAGGACCCAGTACTTC	CASSPGQGTRTQYF
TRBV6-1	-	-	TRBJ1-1	TGTGCCAGCAGATTGGGGGGGAACACTGAAGCTTTCTTT	CASRLGGNTEAFF
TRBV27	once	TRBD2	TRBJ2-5	TGTGCCAGCTCCACGGGGGGGGTTGGGGAGACCCAGTACTTC	CASSTGGVGETQYF
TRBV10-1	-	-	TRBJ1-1	TGCGCCAGCAGTGCGGAGGTTCACACTGAAGCTTTCTTT	CASSAEVHTEAFF
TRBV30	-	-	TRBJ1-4	TGTGCCTGGAGTTGGTCAGGTGAAAAACTGTTTTTT	CAWSWSGEKLFF
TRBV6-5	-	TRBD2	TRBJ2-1	TGTGCCAGCAGTTACCTAGCGGGGAGTTACAATGAGCAGTTCTTC	CASSYLAGSYNEQFF
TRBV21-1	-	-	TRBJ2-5	TGTGCCAGCAGCAAAGGAGCGTCCCGGGAGACCCAGTACTTC	CASSKGASRETQYF
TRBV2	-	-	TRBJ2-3	TGTGCCAGCAGTGAAACACGCCACACAGATACGCAGTATTTT	CASSETRHTDTQYF
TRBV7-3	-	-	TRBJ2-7	TGTGCCAGCAGCTTAACGCCTGGGCCCTACGAGCAGTACTTC	CASSLTPGPYEQYF
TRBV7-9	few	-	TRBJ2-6	TGTGCCAGCAGAACCGGACAGTCCTCTGGGGCCAACGTCCTGACTTTC	CASRTGQSSGANVLTF
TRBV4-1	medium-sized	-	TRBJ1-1	TGCGCCAGCAGCCGCGGCACTGAAGCTTTCTTT	CASSRGTEAFF
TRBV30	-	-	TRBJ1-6	TGTGCCTGGACCTTCCACGGGAGCTCCTATAATTCACCCCTCCACTTT	CAWTFHGSSYNSPLHF
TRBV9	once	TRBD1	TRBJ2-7	TGTGCCAGCAGCCCTCGGGACAGGGACGAGCAGTACTTC	CASSPRDRDEQYF
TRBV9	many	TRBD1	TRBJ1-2	TGTGCCAGCAGCATTACCGGGACAGGGGAAGGCTACACCTTC	CASSITGTGEGYTF
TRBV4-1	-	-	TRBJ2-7	TGCGCCAGCAGCCAAGCAGGGGTCTATATCCACGAGCAGTACTTC	CASSQAGVYIHEQYF
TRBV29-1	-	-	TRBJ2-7	TGTCTGATTCAGGGGGGCCGGGACCACGAGCAGTACTTC	CLIQGGRDHEQYF
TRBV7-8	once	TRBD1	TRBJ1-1	TGTGCCAGCAGCTCCGGACAGGGAGGAAACACTGAAGCTTTCTTT	CASSSGQGGNTEAFF
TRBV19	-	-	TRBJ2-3	TGTGCCACTTCCCCGGGCACAGATACGCAGTATTTT	CATSPGTDTQYF
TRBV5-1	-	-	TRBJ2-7	TGCGCCAGCAGCTTGGGTAGTGCTCCTGGCTCCTACGAGCAGTACTTC	CASSLGSAPGSYEQYF
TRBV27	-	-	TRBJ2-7	TGTGCCAGCAGTTTAGTGTTCGGCTACGAGCAGTACTTC	CASSLVFGYEQYF
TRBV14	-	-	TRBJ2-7	TGTGCCAGCAGCCCCCTATTGGCCCTGAGGGAGCAGTACTTC	CASSPLLALREQYF
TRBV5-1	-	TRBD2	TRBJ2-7	TGCGCCAGCAGCTTGTCTAGCGGGGGGGCGGAAGAGCAGTACTTC	CASSLSSGGAEEQYF
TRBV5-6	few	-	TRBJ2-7	TGTGCCAGCAGCCACCGGGGCCGGGGGTACGAGCAGTACTTC	CASSHRGRGYEQYF
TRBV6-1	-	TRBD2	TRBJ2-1	TGTGCCAGCTCGAAGGCGGGAGCCACCTACAATGAGCAGTTCTTC	CASSKAGATYNEQFF
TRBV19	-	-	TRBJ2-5	TGTGCCAGTAGTATAGGGTCGGGAGCTAGGAAAGAGACCCAGTACTTC	CASSIGSGARKETQYF
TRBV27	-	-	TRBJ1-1	TGTGCCAGCAGTGTCGACAGAGGAGAAGCTTTCTTT	CASSVDRGEAFF
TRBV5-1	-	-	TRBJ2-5	TGCGCCAGCAGCCCCCATCAAAGGGGGGGACAAGAGACCCAGTACTTC	CASSPHQRGGQETQYF
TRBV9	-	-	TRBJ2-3	TGTGCCAGCAGCTCCAGGACTCTTTTTGATACGCAGTATTTT	CASSSRTLFDTQYF